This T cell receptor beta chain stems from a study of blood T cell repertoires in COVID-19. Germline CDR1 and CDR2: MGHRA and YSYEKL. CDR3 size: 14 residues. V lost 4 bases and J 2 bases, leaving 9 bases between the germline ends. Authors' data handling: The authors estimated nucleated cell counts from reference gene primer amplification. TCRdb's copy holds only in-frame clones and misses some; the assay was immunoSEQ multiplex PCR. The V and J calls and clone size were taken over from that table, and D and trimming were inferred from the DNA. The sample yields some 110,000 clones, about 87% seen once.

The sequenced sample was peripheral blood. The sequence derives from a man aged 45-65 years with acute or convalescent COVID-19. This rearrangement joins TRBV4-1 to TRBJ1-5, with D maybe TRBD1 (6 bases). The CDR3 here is CASSPRQGNQPQHF. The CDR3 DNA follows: TGCGCCAGCAGCCCTCGACAGGGCAATCAGCCCCAGCATTTT.